This TCR beta chain was documented in a study of identical twins. There are many counts of this clonotype. Its antigen is undetermined. The CDR3 is 14 residues long. V shed 5 bases and J shed 6 bases, with 15 bases lying between them. The germline gives CDR1 SGHKS, CDR2 YYEKEE (reference sequence). The study, taken as a whole, reports: In cord blood, abundant beta clonotypes had fewer insertions; memory showed no trend.

One entry per CDR3 protein results from TCRdb running MiXCR on the 5' RACE reads. This table holds roughly 280,000 distinct CDR3 sequences, 8.5% to 9.5% found once. This sample also appeared in a second study, on yellow fever vaccine responses in identical twins.

Specimen: CD8+ T cells sorted from blood. The TCR was taken from a woman aged 18-29 years in good health. The chain has TRBV5-5 and TRBJ2-1; TRBD1 is a possible D gene (6 bases). The CDR3 reads CASRPGTRGNEQFF. CDR3 nucleotides: TGTGCCAGCAGACCCGGGACACGGGGCAATGAGCAGTTCTTC.